One sample yielded the 18 T cell receptor beta chains listed below, sequenced in a study of T cells in localized non-small cell lung cancer. Libraries were prepared by immunoSEQ multiplex PCR; TCRdb keeps only in-frame clonotypes and omits some of them. The sample shows around 35,000 clones, roughly 89% of them seen only once. The material sequenced was peripheral blood, taken before any cancer treatment. The receptors come from a woman between 35 and 75 years old with stage I lung adenocarcinoma.

This rearrangement joins TRBV28 to TRBJ1-1; TRBD1 might be the D (6 bases). Per the germline V gene, CDR1 is MDHEN and CDR2 is SYDVKM. V was cut by 6 bases and J by 11 bases, with 13 bases left in between. This CDR3 comprises 11 residues. The CDR3 DNA follows: TGTGCCAGCAGCGTACAGGGCCTCGCTTTCTTT. Residues: CASSVQGLAFF.

This clone appeared a single time. The chain is built from TRBV10-3 and TRBJ2-3; 11 bases match TRBD1. The CDR3 extends over 17 amino acids. Germline V gene sequence: CDR1 ENHRY, CDR2 SYGVKD. The trim removed 6 bases at V and 3 bases at J, leaving 11 bases unmatched. The CDR3 loop is CAIRPGQGEYKTDTQYF. CDR3 DNA: TGTGCCATCAGACCGGGACAGGGGGAATATAAAACAGATACGCAGTATTTT.

The chain is built from TRBV19 and TRBJ2-1; D call uncertain. The germline gives CDR1 LNHDA, CDR2 SQIVND (reference sequence). The ends were cut back, 6 bases at V and 4 bases at J, with 13 bases in the middle. The CDR3 is 14 amino acids. The CDR3 DNA follows: TGTGCCAGTAGGGATTCATTAGGTTACAATGAGCAGTTCTTC. It encodes CASRDSLGYNEQFF.

V and J are TRBV9 and TRBJ1-5; maybe TRBD1 (5 bases). V lost 0 bases, J lost 5 bases, and 9 bases lay in between. This CDR3 spans 14 amino acids. The germline V gene encodes CDR1 SGDLS and CDR2 YYNGEE. CDR3 DNA sequence: TGTGCCAGCAGCGTAGCTGGGGGGGATCAGCCCCAGCATTTT. It yields the protein CASSVAGGDQPQHF. The full variable domain, its missing parts supplied by reference TRBV9 and TRBJ1-5, is DSGVTQTPKHLITATGQRVTLRCSPRSGDLSVYWYQQSLDQGLQFLIQYYNGEERAKGNILERFSAQQFPDLHSELNLSSLELGDSALYFCASSVAGGDQPQHFGDGTRLSIL.

The rearrangement links TRBV11-3 to TRBJ2-5; 10 bases align to TRBD2. Germline V gene data show CDR1 as SGHNT and CDR2 as YENEEA. V was pared by 4 bases and J by 0 bases, with 8 bases of the junction left unmatched. The CDR3 has 17 residues. The CDR3 here is CASSSGQRGGYQETQYF. CDR3 in DNA: TGTGCCAGCAGCTCTGGCCAGCGGGGGGGCTACCAAGAGACCCAGTACTTC.

The chain has TRBV28 and TRBJ2-7, with D uncertain. Between the trimmed V and J ends, which lost 4 bases and 6 bases, there was a span of 19 bases. The CDR3 has 15 residues. In germline, CDR1 is MDHEN, CDR2 SYDVKM. This CDR3 reads CASSSTVDHLLEQYF. The CDR3 nucleotides are TGTGCCAGCAGTTCGACCGTGGACCACCTCCTCGAGCAGTACTTC.

The chain links TRBV5-5 to TRBJ1-6; D is perhaps TRBD1 (6 bases). The length of the CDR3 is 14 residues. The V end was cut by 4 bases, the J end by 8 bases, with 13 bases between. Germline-derived CDR1 and CDR2 are SGHKS and YYEKEE (reference sequence). The CDR3 protein is CASSRGQIDSPLHF. The CDR3 DNA follows: TGTGCCAGCAGCCGTGGACAGATAGATTCACCCCTCCACTTT. Supplemented by reference TRBV5-5 and TRBJ1-6, the full variable domain reads DAGVTQSPTHLIKTRGQQVTLRCSPISGHKSVSWYQQVLGQGPQFIFQYYEKEERGRGNFPDRFSARQFPNYSSELNVNALLLGDSALYLCASSRGQIDSPLHFGNGTRLTVT.

The chain uses TRBV2 and TRBJ1-2, with TRBD1 identical over 12 bases. The CDR3 is made up of 15 amino acids. J was trimmed by 8 bases and V by 4 bases; bases with no gene match: 8. Per the germline V gene, CDR1 is SNHLY and CDR2 is FYNNEI. CDR3 nucleotide sequence: TGTGCCAGCAGTGTAATAGGGACAGGGGGCCGGGGCTACACCTTC. Its translation: CASSVIGTGGRGYTF.

The chain recombines TRBV27 with TRBJ1-1, with no clear D. The CDR3 consists of 14 residues. V lost 10 bases to trimming and J lost 2 bases, with 17 bases between them. Germline CDR1 reads MNHEY; CDR2 reads SMNVEV (reference sequence). The CDR3 region has the DNA TGTGCCACCGCGGACCGGCCAGGCAACACTGAAGCTTTCTTT. Protein product: CATADRPGNTEAFF.

The gene calls are TRBV10-1 and TRBJ2-2, with D unclear. Deletions cut 2 bases from V and 2 bases from J, with 0 bases between. The germline V gene has CDR1 WNHNN and CDR2 SYGVQD (reference sequence). The CDR3 runs 12 residues. The CDR3 nucleotides read TGCGCCAGCAGTGAGAACACCGGGGAGCTGTTTTTT. It translates to CASSENTGELFF.

The chain employs TRBV6-1 and TRBJ1-5; perhaps TRBD1 as D (5 bases). The germline gives CDR1 MNHNS, CDR2 SASEGT. CDR3 length: 13 amino acids. With 4 bases removed from V and 7 bases from J, the gap between germline ends came to 11 bases. The CDR3, as DNA: TGTGCCAGCAGTGCCAGGGCAGGACAGCCCCAGCATTTT. It specifies CASSARAGQPQHF.

The V call is TRBV6-5, the J call TRBJ2-2; D unclear. V shed 9 bases and J shed 2 bases, with 13 bases lying between them. Germline CDR1 and CDR2: MNHEY and SVGAGI. The CDR3 runs 14 residues. The CDR3 is CASKKRRNTGELFF. The CDR3 bases are TGTGCCAGTAAAAAACGACGAAACACCGGGGAGCTGTTTTTT.

The chain has TRBV30 and TRBJ1-1; perhaps TRBD1 as D (5 bases). Germline V CDR1 and CDR2: GTSNPN, SVGIG (reference sequence). The V and J ends lost 2 bases and 1 base respectively, with 8 bases between them. The CDR3 is 13 amino acids. The CDR3 is CAWSWGGNTEAFF. CDR3 nucleotide sequence: TGTGCCTGGAGTTGGGGGGGGAACACTGAAGCTTTCTTT.

The V gene is TRBV2, the J gene TRBJ1-3, with D hard to call. There are 17 residues in the CDR3. Germline V gene lookup returns CDR1 SNHLY and CDR2 FYNNEI. Trimming shortened V by 6 bases and J by 3 bases, and 21 bases separated the two germline ends. The chain's CDR3 is CASSAPPAGSGGNTIYF. DNA for the CDR3: TGTGCCAGCAGCGCGCCCCCCGCGGGTTCGGGTGGAAACACCATATATTTT.

This clone showed up just a few times. The chain couples TRBV5-4 to TRBJ1-2, with D unclear. CDR3 size: 15 residues. CDR1 and CDR2 (germline): SGHNT, YYREEE (reference sequence). Deletions cut 0 bases from V and 4 bases from J, with 13 bases between. CDR3 sequence reads: CASSLGRPPTYGYTF. DNA of the CDR3: TGTGCCAGCAGCTTGGGTCGGCCGCCTACCTATGGCTACACCTTC. The full variable domain, rest sourced from reference TRBV5-4 and TRBJ1-2, is ETGVTQSPTHLIKTRGQQVTLRCSSQSGHNTVSWYQQALGQGPQFIFQYYREEENGRGNFPPRFSGLQFPNYSSELNVNALELDDSALYLCASSLGRPPTYGYTFGSGTRLTVV.

The rearrangement uses TRBV19 and TRBJ1-5; D remains ambiguous. Germline values: CDR1 LNHDA, CDR2 SQIVND (reference sequence). Trimming took 3 bases from V and 9 from J, leaving 9 bases between them. The CDR3 spans 12 residues. The DNA of the CDR3 is TGTGCCAGTAGTATGGGTTTTTTGCCCCAGCATTTT. Translation gives CASSMGFLPQHF. Filled out from reference TRBV19 and TRBJ1-5, the complete variable domain reads DGGITQSPKYLFRKEGQNVTLSCEQNLNHDAMYWYRQDPGQGLRLIYYSQIVNDFQKGDIAEGYSVSREKKESFPLTVTSAQKNPTAFYLCASSMGFLPQHFGDGTRLSIL.

The CDR3 DNA follows: TGTGCCCGACGGGGGAGGGATTCACCCCTCCACTTT. This translates into CARRGRDSPLHF. V gene TRBV30 combines with J gene TRBJ1-6, with D possibly TRBD1 on 5 matching bases. Germline V gene lookup returns CDR1 GTSNPN and CDR2 SVGIG (reference sequence). The CDR3 runs to 12 residues. V lost 8 bases to trimming and J lost 8 bases, with 13 bases between them.

This clone came up once. The genes are TRBV14 and TRBJ2-1; a possible D gene is TRBD1 (5 bases). Germline lookup yields CDR1 SGHDN and CDR2 FVKESK. This CDR3 contains 14 residues. V was shortened by 6 bases and J by 4 bases, with 13 bases between the two germline ends. This CDR3 reads CASRGPYPYNEQFF. The CDR3 DNA is TGTGCCAGCAGGGGGCCGTATCCTTACAATGAGCAGTTCTTC.